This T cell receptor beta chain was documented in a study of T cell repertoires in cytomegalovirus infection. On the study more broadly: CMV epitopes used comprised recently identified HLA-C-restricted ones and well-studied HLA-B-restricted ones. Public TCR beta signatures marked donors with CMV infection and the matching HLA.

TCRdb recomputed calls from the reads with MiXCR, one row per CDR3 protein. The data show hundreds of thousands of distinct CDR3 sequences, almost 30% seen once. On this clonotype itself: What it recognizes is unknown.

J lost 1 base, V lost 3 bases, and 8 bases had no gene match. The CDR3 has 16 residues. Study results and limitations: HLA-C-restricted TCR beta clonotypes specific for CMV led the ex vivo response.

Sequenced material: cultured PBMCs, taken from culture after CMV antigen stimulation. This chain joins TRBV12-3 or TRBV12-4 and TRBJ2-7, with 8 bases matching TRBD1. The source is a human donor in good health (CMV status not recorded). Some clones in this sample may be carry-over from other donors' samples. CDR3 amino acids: CASSFGGQVGSYEQYF. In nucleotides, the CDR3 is TGTGCCAGCAGTTTTGGGGGACAGGTCGGGTCCTACGAGCAGTACTTC.